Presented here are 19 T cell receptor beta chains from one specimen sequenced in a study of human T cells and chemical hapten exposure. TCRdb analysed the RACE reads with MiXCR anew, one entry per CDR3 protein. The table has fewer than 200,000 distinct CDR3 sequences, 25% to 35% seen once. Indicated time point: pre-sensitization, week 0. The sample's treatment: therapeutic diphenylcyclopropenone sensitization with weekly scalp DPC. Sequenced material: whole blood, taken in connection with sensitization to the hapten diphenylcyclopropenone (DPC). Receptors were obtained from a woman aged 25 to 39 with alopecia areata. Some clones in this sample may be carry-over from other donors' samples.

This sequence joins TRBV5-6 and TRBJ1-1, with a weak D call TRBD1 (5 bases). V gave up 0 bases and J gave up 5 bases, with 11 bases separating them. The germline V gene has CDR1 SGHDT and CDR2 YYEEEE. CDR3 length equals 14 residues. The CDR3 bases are TGTGCCAGCAGCTTGGACAGGCGGTGGACTGAAGCTTTCTTT. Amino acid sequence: CASSLDRRWTEAFF.

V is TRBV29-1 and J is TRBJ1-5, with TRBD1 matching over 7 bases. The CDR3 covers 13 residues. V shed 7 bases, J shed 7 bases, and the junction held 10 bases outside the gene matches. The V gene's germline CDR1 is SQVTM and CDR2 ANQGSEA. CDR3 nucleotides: TGCAGCGCACAGGGACAGCCCGGACAGCCCCAGCATTTT. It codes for CSAQGQPGQPQHF.

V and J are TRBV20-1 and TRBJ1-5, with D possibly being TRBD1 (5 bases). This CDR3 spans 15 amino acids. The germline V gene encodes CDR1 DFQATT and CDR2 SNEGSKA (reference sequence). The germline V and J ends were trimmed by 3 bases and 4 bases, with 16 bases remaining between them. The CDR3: CSASYGTSRNQPQHF. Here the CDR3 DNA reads TGCAGTGCTAGCTATGGGACTTCGAGAAATCAGCCCCAGCATTTT.

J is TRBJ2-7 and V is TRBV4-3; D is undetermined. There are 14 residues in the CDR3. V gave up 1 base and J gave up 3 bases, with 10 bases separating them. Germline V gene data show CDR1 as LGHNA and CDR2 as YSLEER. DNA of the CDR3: TGCGCCAGCAGCCAAGGGCTCAGTATCTACGAGCAGTACTTC. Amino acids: CASSQGLSIYEQYF.

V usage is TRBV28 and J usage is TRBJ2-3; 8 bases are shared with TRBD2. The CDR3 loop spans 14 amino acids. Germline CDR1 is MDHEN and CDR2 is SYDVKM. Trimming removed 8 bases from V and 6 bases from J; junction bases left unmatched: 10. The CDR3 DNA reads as TGTGCCAGCCGAACGGGAGGGGCCCCGGATACGCAGTATTTT. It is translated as CASRTGGAPDTQYF. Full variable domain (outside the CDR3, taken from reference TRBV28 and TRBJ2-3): DVKVTQSSRYLVKRTGEKVFLECVQDMDHENMFWYRQDPGLGLRLIYFSYDVKMKEKGDIPEGYSVSREKKERFSLILESASTNQTSMYLCASRTGGAPDTQYFGPGTRLTVL.

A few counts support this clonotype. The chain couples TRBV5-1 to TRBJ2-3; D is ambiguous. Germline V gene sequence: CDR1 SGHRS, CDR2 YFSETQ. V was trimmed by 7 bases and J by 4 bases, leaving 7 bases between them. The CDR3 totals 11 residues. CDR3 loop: CASRAADTQYF. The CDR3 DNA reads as TGCGCCAGCCGGGCAGCAGATACGCAGTATTTT.

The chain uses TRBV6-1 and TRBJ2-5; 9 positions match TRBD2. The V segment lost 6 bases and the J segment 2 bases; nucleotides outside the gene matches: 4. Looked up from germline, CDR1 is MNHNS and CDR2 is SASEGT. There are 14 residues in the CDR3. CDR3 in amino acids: CASRRGGPQETQYF. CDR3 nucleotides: TGTGCCAGCAGGCGGGGGGGCCCTCAAGAGACCCAGTACTTC.

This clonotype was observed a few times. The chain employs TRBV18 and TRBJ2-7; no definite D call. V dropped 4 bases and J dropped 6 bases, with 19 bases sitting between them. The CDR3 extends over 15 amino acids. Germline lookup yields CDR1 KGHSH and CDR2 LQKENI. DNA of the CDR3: TGTGCCAGCTCACTCTTCGAATCAGGTTCCGGCGAGCAGTACTTC. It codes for CASSLFESGSGEQYF.

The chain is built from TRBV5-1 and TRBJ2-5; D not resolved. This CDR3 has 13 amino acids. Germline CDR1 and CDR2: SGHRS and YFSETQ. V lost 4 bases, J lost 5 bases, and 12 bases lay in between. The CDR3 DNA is TGCGCCAGCAGCCCCTGGCCCCGGGAGACCCAGTACTTC. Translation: CASSPWPRETQYF. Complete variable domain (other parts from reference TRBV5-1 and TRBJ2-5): KAGVTQTPRYLIKTRGQQVTLSCSPISGHRSVSWYQQTPGQGLQFLFEYFSETQRNKGNFPGRFSGRQFSNSRSEMNVSTLELGDSALYLCASSPWPRETQYFGPGTRLLVL.

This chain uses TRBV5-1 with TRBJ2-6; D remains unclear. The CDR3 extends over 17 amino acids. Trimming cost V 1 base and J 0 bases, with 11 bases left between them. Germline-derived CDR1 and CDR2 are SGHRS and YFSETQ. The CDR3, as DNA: TGCGCCAGCAGCTTGTTTGGCAGGAGCTCTGGGGCCAACGTCCTGACTTTC. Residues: CASSLFGRSSGANVLTF.

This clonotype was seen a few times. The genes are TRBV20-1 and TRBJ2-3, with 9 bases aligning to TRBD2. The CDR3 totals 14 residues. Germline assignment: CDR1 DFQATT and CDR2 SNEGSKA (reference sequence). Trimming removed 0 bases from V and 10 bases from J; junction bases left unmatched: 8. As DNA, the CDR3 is TGCAGTGCTAGAGAGATAGCGGGAGTACAGGCGCAGTATTTT. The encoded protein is CSAREIAGVQAQYF.

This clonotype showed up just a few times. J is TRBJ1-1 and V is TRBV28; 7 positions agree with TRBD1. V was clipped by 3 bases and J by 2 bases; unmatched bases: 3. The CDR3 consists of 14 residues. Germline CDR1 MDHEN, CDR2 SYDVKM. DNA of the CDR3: TGTGCCAGCAGTTTCGGGACAGTAAACACTGAAGCTTTCTTT. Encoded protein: CASSFGTVNTEAFF.

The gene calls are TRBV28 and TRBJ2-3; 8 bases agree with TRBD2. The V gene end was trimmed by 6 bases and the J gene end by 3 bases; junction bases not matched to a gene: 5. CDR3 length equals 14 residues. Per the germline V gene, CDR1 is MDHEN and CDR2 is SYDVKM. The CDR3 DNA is TGTGCCAGCAGCCGCGGGGGGAGGACAGATACGCAGTATTTT. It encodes CASSRGGRTDTQYF.

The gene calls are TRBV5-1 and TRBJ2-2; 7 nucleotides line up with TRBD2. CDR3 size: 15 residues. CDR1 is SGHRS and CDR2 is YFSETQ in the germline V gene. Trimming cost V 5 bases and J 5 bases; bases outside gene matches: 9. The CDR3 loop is CASRTSPVWTGELFF. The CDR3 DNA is TGCGCCAGCAGGACTAGCCCCGTGTGGACCGGGGAGCTGTTTTTT.

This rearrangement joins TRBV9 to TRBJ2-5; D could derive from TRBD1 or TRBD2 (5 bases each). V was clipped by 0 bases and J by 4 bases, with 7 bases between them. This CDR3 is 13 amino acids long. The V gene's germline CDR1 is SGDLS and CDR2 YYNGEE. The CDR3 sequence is CASSVAGTETQYF. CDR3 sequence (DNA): TGTGCCAGCAGCGTAGCGGGGACAGAGACCCAGTACTTC.

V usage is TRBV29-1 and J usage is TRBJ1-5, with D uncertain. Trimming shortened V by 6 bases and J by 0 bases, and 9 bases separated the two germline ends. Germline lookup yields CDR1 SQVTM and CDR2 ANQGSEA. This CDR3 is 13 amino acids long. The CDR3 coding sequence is TGCAGCGTCGCGGATTATAGCAATCAGCCCCAGCATTTT. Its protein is CSVADYSNQPQHF.

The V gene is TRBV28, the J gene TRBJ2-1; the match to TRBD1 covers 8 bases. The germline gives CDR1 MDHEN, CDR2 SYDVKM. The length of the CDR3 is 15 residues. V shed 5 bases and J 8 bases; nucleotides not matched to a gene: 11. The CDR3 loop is CASSPQDRASHEQFF. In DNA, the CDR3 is TGTGCCAGCAGTCCCCAGGACAGGGCTAGCCATGAGCAGTTCTTC.

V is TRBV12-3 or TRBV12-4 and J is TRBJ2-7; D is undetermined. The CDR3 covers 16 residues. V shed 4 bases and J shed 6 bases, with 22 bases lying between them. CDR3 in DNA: TGTGCCAGCAGTTCCCCCACATTACTTGACTCCGGCGAGCAGTACTTC. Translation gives CASSSPTLLDSGEQYF.

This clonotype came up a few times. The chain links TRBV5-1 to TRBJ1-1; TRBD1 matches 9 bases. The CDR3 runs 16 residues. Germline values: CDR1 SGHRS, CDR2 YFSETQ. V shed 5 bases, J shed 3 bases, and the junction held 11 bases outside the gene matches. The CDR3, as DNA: TGCGCCAGCAGTTCCGGGACAGGGATCTTGGACACTGAAGCTTTCTTT. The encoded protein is CASSSGTGILDTEAFF.